The rows below give T cell receptor beta chains drawn from one sample of a study of cytomegalovirus exposure and HLA in healthy donors. Generated by immunoSEQ multiplex PCR, the TCRdb table keeps only in-frame clones and is missing some. The table shows about 68,000 clones, with around four fifths occurring only once. The specimen was PBMCs. The receptors here all came from a human donor in good health. CDR3s include the opening cysteine and the closing phenylalanine or tryptophan. A D gene is named only where the DNA matches it firmly. Clone size is given for some rows only: seen once, a few or many times, or a class if the clone is expanded.

TRBJ2-3,TRBD2,once,TRBV5-1,TGCGCCAGCACCGGGGGGGCGGGCACAGATACGCAGTATTTT,CASTGGAGTDTQYF
TRBJ1-4,TRBD1,-,TRBV7-9,TGTGCCAGCAGCCCGGGACAGGGTGGGGAAAAACTGTTTTTT,CASSPGQGGEKLFF
TRBJ2-3,-,-,TRBV5-8,TGTGCCAGCAGCTCGAGACAGGTAGTGACCGCAGATACGCAGTATTTT,CASSSRQVVTADTQYF
TRBJ1-2,-,-,TRBV12-5,TGTGCTAGTGGTTTGGGGACTACAGCAAACTATGGCTACACCTTC,CASGLGTTANYGYTF
TRBJ2-3,-,-,TRBV21-1,TGTGCCAGCAGCAAAAGAGGGGTCGGGGGTTCGTTCCCAGATACGCAGTATTTT,CASSKRGVGGSFPDTQYF
TRBJ2-1,TRBD1,-,TRBV14,TGTGCCAGCAGCTCGATAGGGACAGGGGCCAACAATGAGCAGTTCTTC,CASSSIGTGANNEQFF
TRBJ1-6,-,-,TRBV5-1,TGCGCCAGCAGCTTGGCCAGAACGAACTATAATTCACCCCTCCACTTT,CASSLARTNYNSPLHF
TRBJ1-2,TRBD1,-,TRBV7-9,TGTGCCAGCAGCTTAGAAGGGGGCGTCGTCTATGGCTACACCTTC,CASSLEGGVVYGYTF
TRBJ2-7,TRBD1,-,TRBV5-1,TGCGCCAGCAGCCTGACCGGGACAGCCTACGAGCAGTACTTC,CASSLTGTAYEQYF
TRBJ1-1,TRBD1,few,TRBV7-3,TGTGCCAGCAGCCCCCCTGGAGGGGGCGGCACTGAAGCTTTCTTT,CASSPPGGGGTEAFF
TRBJ2-5,-,-,TRBV5-1,TGCGCCAGCAGCTTGCCCCGGGGAAAGACCCAGTACTTC,CASSLPRGKTQYF
TRBJ2-2,TRBD2,-,TRBV5-1,TGCGCCAGCAGCCCTAGCGGGGGGCCGGAGCTGTTTTTT,CASSPSGGPELFF
TRBJ2-6,-,once,TRBV5-6,TGTGCCAGCAGCTGGGATCAGGGCAGGGATGGAACTGGGGCCAACGTCCTGACTTTC,CASSWDQGRDGTGANVLTF
TRBJ2-7,TRBD1,-,TRBV4-1,TGCGCCAGCAGTCCCGGGACAGTTACCTACGAGCAGTACTTC,CASSPGTVTYEQYF
TRBJ1-1,TRBD1,once,TRBV14,TGTGCCAGCAGCCAAGACCCTCTAGTCCGGACAGGGGATTACAATGAAGCTTTCTTT,CASSQDPLVRTGDYNEAFF
TRBJ2-3,-,few,TRBV12-5,TGTGCTAGTGGTACCGGGGGTACAGATACGCAGTATTTT,CASGTGGTDTQYF
TRBJ2-2,-,-,TRBV6-5,TGTGCCAGCACGCCATTCCGGGACACTGGCGGGGAGCTGTTTTTT,CASTPFRDTGGELFF
TRBJ1-3,-,-,TRBV30,TGTGCCTGGATGTGGGGGGCTGGAAACACCATATATTTT,CAWMWGAGNTIYF
TRBJ2-2,TRBD1,-,TRBV5-1,TGCGCCAGCAGCTCCGGACAGGGTAGCACCGGGGAGCTGTTTTTT,CASSSGQGSTGELFF
TRBJ1-2,-,once,TRBV30,TGTGCCGTACCTTACAGCTATGGCTACCCCTTC,CAVPYSYGYPF
TRBJ1-1,-,few,TRBV6-5,TGTGCCAGCAGTCCCCCGGGGTTGGATGAAGCTTTCTTT,CASSPPGLDEAFF
TRBJ1-2,-,-,TRBV7-9,TGTGCCAGCAGCGCAAACAGGGTAACCGGCTACACCTTC,CASSANRVTGYTF
TRBJ2-2,TRBD1,-,TRBV5-1,TGCGCCAGCAGCCACGGACAGGTCGGGGAGCTGTTTTTT,CASSHGQVGELFF
TRBJ1-5,-,-,TRBV5-8,TGTGCCAGCAGCTTCCGTTTCTCGGGGGATCAGCCCCAGCATTTT,CASSFRFSGDQPQHF
TRBJ1-6,TRBD1,few,TRBV5-3,TGTGCCACCCCGAAGAGGGGGACAGGGAGGCCACCCCTCCACTTT,CATPKRGTGRPPLHF
TRBJ2-1,TRBD1,-,TRBV5-1,TGCGCCAGCTCCGAGGCGGGGACAGGGCTATATGAGCAGTTCTTC,CASSEAGTGLYEQFF
TRBJ2-5,-,-,TRBV7-6,TGTGCCAGCAGCTTGAGTCAACGACTAGTAACGGGAGAGACCCAGTACTTC,CASSLSQRLVTGETQYF
TRBJ1-1,TRBD1,-,TRBV6-5,TGTGCCAGCAGTTACTCGACAGGGGGCTATGAAGCTTTCTTT,CASSYSTGGYEAFF
TRBJ2-7,TRBD1,-,TRBV4-1,TGCGCCAGCAGCCATCGACTAGGACAGGGGAACCCCTACGAGCAGTACTTC,CASSHRLGQGNPYEQYF
TRBJ1-3,TRBD1,-,TRBV27,TGTGCCAGCAGTCTAAGGGGGCCTCCTCTCTCTGGAAACACCATATATTTT,CASSLRGPPLSGNTIYF
TRBJ2-5,TRBD1,few,TRBV7-9,TGTGCCAGCAGCTCCAACTCAGGGGGCTGGGAGACCCAGTACTTC,CASSSNSGGWETQYF
TRBJ2-2,-,-,TRBV27,TGTGCCAGCAGTTCGGGACTGTCCGGGGAACTGTTTTTT,CASSSGLSGELFF